This T cell receptor (beta chain) was obtained from a study of blood T cells in healthy people across ages. This clonotype appeared once. A J-beta primer mix and a sample-barcoded 5' primer were used in a second PCR of roughly 6 to 11 cycles. The template-switch adaptor was a 5' adaptor with 12 random nucleotides. It tagged each cDNA molecule. A single record per CDR3 protein comes from TCRdb applying MiXCR to the 5' RACE reads. The sample holds around 900,000 distinct CDR3 sequences, roughly 26% seen once. J gave up 1 base and V 3 bases, and 3 bases lay outside the gene matches. Germline CDR1 SGHTA, CDR2 FQGTGA. The CDR3 has 16 residues.

The sequencing sample was made of blood. This sequence originates from a woman at least 80 years old in good health. The chain recombines TRBV7-3 with TRBJ2-1; 10 bases are a match to TRBD2. CDR3 region: CASSLQAGGSYNEQFF. The CDR3 nucleotides are TGTGCCAGCAGCTTGCAAGCGGGGGGGTCCTACAATGAGCAGTTCTTC.